This record covers a single TCR beta chain. It lacks a known antigen. No quality values exist for individual bases; no much larger clone is one base distant. The data were obtained in a study of blood T cell repertoires in COVID-19 (dated by TCRdb to the early 2020s). With respect to the entire study: Collaborator samples came from the United States, Italy and Spain and covered acute and convalescent phases of COVID-19. The prospective study material was composed of cDNA or gDNA derived from T cells, B-cell-depleted T cells, or PBMCs. Subjects who had been exposed to COVID-19, were actively infected with it, or had recovered from it provided the deeply sampled blood TCRbeta repertoires that made up the dataset. The repertoires were released in a freely available public database meant as a resource for research on the immune response to SARS-CoV-2. Samples came from the ongoing ImmuneRACE study (first 160 participants) plus 1,254 subjects from 6 global collaborators. Nearly every sample came with metadata listing a de-identified subject ID, COVID-19 status, age in years and sex. Where available, HLA class I and class II types were obtained from metadata supplied by the sample provider rather than from assay-based typing.

Paper-wide results and their limitations: The amount of clinical and demographic metadata varied by source and participant and was provided uncurated.

The immunoSEQ Assay, a bias-controlled multiplex PCR, was used to amplify TCRbeta CDR3 regions from genomic DNA. Processing in the source paper ran as follows. The number of nucleated cells in each sample was estimated from the amplification of reference gene primers within the assay. To quantify the absolute abundance of each unique TCRbeta CDR3 rearrangement, sequence reads were collapsed and filtered. For each sample, productive Simpson clonality was calculated by taking the square root of Simpson's diversity index across productive rearrangements. The clones in this table, taken by TCRdb from immuneACCESS, are in-frame only. Not every clone is retained; where verified, under half of the shortfall comes from an unresolved V gene, and the cause of the rest is unknown. V, J and clone size are those of that table, while D and trimming were read from the DNA. Recorded for this sample are approximately 470,000 clones; approximately 85% of them occurred a single time. About 3.2% of the sample rests with the top ten.

The collaborating institutions used their own protocols to collect whole blood in K2EDTA tubes. For TCRbeta analysis, collaborator samples were shipped as frozen whole blood, as isolated PBMCs, or as DNA extracted from either sample type. The germline V gene (reference sequence) specifies LGHDT as CDR1 and YNNKEL as CDR2. The germline ends are 13 bases apart after V is trimmed by 1 base and J by 7 bases. The CDR3, cysteine through phenylalanine, is 15 amino acids long. Solely the CDR3 DNA is kept, with 45 bases framed from the first base. This TCR was sampled from a human donor in a cohort sampled during active COVID-19. The specimen was peripheral blood. The chain is assembled from TRBV3-1 (or the pseudogene TRBV3-2) and TRBJ2-2, with an unclear D gene assignment. The CDR3: CASSQGWMENGELFF. The base sequence is TGTGCCAGCAGCCAAGGGTGGATGGAGAACGGGGAGCTGTTTTTT.